This T cell receptor (beta chain) was found in a study of OX40 agonist ivuxolimab in advanced cancers. As for the study more broadly: Ivuxolimab, which targeted the costimulatory receptor OX40 (CD134), was an agonistic, fully human IgG2 monoclonal antibody. Intravenous ivuxolimab was administered to patients every 2 weeks at six dose levels: 0.01, 0.1, 0.3, 1.5, 3 and 10 mg/kg. Partial responses were achieved by three dose-escalation patients, of whom one had hepatocellular carcinoma and two had cutaneous melanoma. The dose-escalation cohort was around 83% male with a mean age of around 64 years, ranging from roughly 20 to 80. The point of sequencing TCRbeta in the periphery was to test whether ivuxolimab changed TCR sequence diversity and drove clonal T-cell expansion. The monotherapy dose-escalation portion (N ≈ 55 patients) of the phase I ivuxolimab trial is reported in the paper. Among the 50 to 55 dose-escalation patients, around 19 had hepatocellular carcinoma, around 15 melanoma, 9 renal cell carcinoma and 9 head and neck cancer. Prior anti-PD-1, anti-PD-L1 or anti-CTLA-4 therapy was permitted, and approximately 40% of dose-escalation patients had received checkpoint inhibitors.

Including cysteine and phenylalanine, the CDR3 has 15 amino acids. The retained sequence is limited to the CDR3, 45 bases, with the frame set at the first base. Taken from the germline V gene, the CDR1 and CDR2 loops are MNHNS and SASEGT. V loses 3 bases at its end and J loses 7 bases; junction bases beyond the gene matches: 9. Genomic DNA was isolated from the sorted cells so that the TCRbeta CDR3 region could be sequenced. The immunoSEQ Assay was used to sequence the TCRbeta CDR3 regions. This is the immuneACCESS table as TCRdb keeps it, with only in-frame sequences that have V and J called. A part of the clones is gone; compared with another copy, unresolved V genes explain less than half, and the rest is unexplained. The sample profile shows about 76,000 clones; more than 75% of them were found once. The top ten clones comprise roughly 2.5% of the sample. The trial excluded patients who had a history of autoimmune disease or were on systemic immunosuppression. Peripheral blood for TCR sequencing was collected from all dose cohorts at baseline, on cycle 4 day 1, and on cycle 7 day 1. The samples were drawn from a first-in-human, open-label, multicenter phase I dose-escalation trial of ivuxolimab. Adults with locally advanced or metastatic melanoma, renal cell, hepatocellular, or head and neck squamous cell carcinoma were enrolled in the trial. Before TCR sequencing, CD4+ T cells and CD8+ T cells were sorted from peripheral blood as separate populations.

Results and caveats for the whole study, not just this receptor: Which antigens the clonally expanded peripheral T cells were specific for was not determined. At doses of 0.1 to 3.0 mg/kg, clonal expansion of both CD4+ and CD8+ T cells in blood was seen between baseline and week 6. After ivuxolimab, CD8+ T cells had more expanded clones than CD4+ T cells on average. Low levels of normalized T-cell clonal expansion were also seen in some patients who did not respond. In the 0.1-3.0 mg/kg groups, partial responders had among the lowest normalized peripheral clonal expansion, particularly in CD8+ T cells.

As regards this clone: This receptor's antigen is unknown. No qualities accompany the bases; no much larger clone lies one base away.

This receptor was identified in an adult with an advanced solid tumor such as melanoma, head and neck, liver or kidney cancer. Specimen: CD4+ or CD8+ T cells sorted from blood, collected in a trial of the OX40 agonist ivuxolimab. Here the chain combines TRBV6-1 and TRBJ1-5, and TRBD1 matches 7 of the central bases. The CDR3 sequence is CASSDEGAVGQPQHF. In nucleotide form, the sequence is TGTGCCAGCAGTGACGAGGGGGCGGTTGGACAGCCCCAGCATTTT.